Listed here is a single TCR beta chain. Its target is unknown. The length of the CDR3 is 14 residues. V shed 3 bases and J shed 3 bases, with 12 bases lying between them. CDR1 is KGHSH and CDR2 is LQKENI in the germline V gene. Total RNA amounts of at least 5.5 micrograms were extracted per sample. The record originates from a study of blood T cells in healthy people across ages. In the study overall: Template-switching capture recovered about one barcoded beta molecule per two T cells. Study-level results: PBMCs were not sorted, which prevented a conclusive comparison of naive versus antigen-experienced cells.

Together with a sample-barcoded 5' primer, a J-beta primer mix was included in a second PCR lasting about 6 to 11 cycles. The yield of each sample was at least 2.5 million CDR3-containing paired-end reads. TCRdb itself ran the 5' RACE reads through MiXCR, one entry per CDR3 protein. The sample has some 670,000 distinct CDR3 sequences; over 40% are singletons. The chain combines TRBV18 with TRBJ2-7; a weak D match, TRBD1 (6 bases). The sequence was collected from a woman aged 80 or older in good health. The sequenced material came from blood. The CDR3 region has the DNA TGTGCCAGCTCACCCGGACAGCAGGACTACGAGCAGTACTTC. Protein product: CASSPGQQDYEQYF.